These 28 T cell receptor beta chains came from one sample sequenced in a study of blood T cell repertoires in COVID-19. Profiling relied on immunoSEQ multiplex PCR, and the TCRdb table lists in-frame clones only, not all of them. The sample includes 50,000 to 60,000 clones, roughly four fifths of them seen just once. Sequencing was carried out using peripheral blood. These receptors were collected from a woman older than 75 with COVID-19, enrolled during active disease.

The DNA of the CDR3 is TGTGCCAGCAGTTTCGAGACAGGGGCAGGCTTGTCCCGTCTACTTGAAGCTTTCTTT. This codes for CASSFETGAGLSRLLEAFF. This chain links TRBV28 with TRBJ1-1; 8 positions agree with TRBD1. The CDR3 covers 19 residues. CDR1 is MDHEN, CDR2 SYDVKM, per germline. The junction had 22 bases not matched to a gene; V was cut back by 3 bases and J by 7 bases.

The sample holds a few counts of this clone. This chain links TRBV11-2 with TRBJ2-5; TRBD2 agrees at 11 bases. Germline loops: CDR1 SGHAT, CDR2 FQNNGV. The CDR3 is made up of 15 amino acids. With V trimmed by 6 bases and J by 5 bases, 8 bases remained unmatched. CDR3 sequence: CASSSLAGAEETQYF. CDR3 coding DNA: TGTGCCAGCAGTTCACTAGCGGGAGCTGAGGAGACCCAGTACTTC. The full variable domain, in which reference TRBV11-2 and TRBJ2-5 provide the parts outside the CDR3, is EAGVAQSPRYKIIEKRQSVAFWCNPISGHATLYWYQQILGQGPKLLIQFQNNGVVDDSQLPKDRFSAERLKGVDSTLKIQPAKLEDSAVYLCASSSLAGAEETQYFGPGTRLLVL.

The CDR3 nucleotides read TGTGCCAGCAGCGTAGCGGACGGGACTAACTACGAGCAGTACTTC. It codes for CASSVADGTNYEQYF. The rearrangement links TRBV9 to TRBJ2-7; 7 nucleotides align to TRBD2. This CDR3 is built from 15 residues. The ends lost 0 bases at V and 3 bases at J; junction bases unmatched: 6. Per germline, CDR1 SGDLS and CDR2 YYNGEE.

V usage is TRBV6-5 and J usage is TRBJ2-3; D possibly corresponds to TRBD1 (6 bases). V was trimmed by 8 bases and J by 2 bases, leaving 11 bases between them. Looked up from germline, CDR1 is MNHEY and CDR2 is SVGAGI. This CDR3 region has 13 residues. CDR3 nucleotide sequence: TGTGCCAGCGGGAAGGGACACACAGATACGCAGTATTTT. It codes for CASGKGHTDTQYF.

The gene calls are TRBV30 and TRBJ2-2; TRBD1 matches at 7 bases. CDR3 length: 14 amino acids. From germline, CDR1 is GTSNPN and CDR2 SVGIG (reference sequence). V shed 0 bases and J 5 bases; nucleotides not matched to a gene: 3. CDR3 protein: CAWSVTGVTGELFF. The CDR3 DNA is TGTGCCTGGAGTGTAACAGGGGTTACCGGGGAGCTGTTTTTT.

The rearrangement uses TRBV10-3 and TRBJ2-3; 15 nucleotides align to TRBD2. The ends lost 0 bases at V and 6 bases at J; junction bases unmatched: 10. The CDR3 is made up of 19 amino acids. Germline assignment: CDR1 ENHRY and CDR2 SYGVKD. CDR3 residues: CAISESVLGTSGRIDTQYF. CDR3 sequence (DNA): TGTGCCATCAGTGAGTCCGTCTTAGGGACTAGCGGGAGGATCGATACGCAGTATTTT.

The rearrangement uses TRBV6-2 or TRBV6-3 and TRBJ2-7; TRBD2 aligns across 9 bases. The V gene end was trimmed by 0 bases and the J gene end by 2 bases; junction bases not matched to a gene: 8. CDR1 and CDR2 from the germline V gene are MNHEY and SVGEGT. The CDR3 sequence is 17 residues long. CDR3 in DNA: TGTGCCAGCAGTTACTCCACGCGACTAGCGGACCCCTACGAGCAGTACTTC. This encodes CASSYSTRLADPYEQYF.

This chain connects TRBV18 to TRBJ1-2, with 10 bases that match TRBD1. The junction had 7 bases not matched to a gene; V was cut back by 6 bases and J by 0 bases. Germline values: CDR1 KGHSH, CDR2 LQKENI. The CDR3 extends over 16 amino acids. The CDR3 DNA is TGTGCCAGCTCCCCGGGACAGGGGTATTCTAACTATGGCTACACCTTC. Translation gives CASSPGQGYSNYGYTF.

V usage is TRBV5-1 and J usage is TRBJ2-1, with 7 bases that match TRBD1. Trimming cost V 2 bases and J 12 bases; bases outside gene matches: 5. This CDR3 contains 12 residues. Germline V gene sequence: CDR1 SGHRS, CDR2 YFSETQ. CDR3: CASSFGQEPQFF. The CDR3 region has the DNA TGCGCCAGCAGCTTCGGACAGGAACCGCAGTTCTTC. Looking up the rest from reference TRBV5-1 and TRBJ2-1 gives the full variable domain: KAGVTQTPRYLIKTRGQQVTLSCSPISGHRSVSWYQQTPGQGLQFLFEYFSETQRNKGNFPGRFSGRQFSNSRSEMNVSTLELGDSALYLCASSFGQEPQFFGPGTRLTVL.

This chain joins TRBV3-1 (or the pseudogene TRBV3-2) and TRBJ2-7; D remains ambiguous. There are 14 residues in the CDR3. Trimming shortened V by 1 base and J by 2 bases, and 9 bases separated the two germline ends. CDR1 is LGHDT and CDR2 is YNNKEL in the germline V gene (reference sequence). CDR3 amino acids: CASSQVHLPYEQYF. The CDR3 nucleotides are TGTGCCAGCAGCCAAGTCCACTTACCCTACGAGCAGTACTTC.

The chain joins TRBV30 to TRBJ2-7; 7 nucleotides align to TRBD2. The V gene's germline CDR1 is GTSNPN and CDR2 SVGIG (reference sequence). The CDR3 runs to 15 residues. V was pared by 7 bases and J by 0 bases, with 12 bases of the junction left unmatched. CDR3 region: CASKVGGGVSYEQYF. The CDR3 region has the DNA TGTGCCTCAAAAGTTGGCGGGGGAGTCTCCTACGAGCAGTACTTC.

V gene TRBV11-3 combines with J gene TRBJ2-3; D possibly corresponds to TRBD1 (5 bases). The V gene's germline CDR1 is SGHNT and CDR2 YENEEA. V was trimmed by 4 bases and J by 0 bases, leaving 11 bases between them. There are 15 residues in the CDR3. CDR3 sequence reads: CASSSGDSSTDTQYF. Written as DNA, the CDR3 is TGTGCCAGCAGCTCCGGAGACAGCAGCACAGATACGCAGTATTTT.

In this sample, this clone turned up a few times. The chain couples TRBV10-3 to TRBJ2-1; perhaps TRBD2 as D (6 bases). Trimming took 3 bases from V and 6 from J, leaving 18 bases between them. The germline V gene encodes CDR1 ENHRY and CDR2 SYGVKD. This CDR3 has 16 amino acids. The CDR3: CAISEGTRGRSNEQFF. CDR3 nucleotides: TGTGCCATCAGTGAAGGGACTCGCGGTAGGTCCAATGAGCAGTTCTTC.

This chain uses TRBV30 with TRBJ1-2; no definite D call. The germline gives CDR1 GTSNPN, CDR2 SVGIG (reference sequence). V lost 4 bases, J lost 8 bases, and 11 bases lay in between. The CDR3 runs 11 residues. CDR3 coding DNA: TGTGCCTGGACCCAAACCAGGGGCTACACCTTC. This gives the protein CAWTQTRGYTF.

CDR3 loop: CASSLAGRGEKLFF. The CDR3 DNA follows: TGTGCCAGCAGCTTAGCGGGACGGGGGGAAAAACTGTTTTTT. The chain recombines TRBV7-2 with TRBJ1-4; D is perhaps TRBD1 (5 bases). V gave up 0 bases and J gave up 8 bases, with 10 bases separating them. There are 14 residues in the CDR3. In germline, CDR1 is SGHTA, CDR2 FQGNSA.

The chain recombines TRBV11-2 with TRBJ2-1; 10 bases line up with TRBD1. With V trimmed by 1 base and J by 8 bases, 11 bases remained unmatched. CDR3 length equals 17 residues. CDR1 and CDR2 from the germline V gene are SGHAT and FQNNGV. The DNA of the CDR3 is TGTGCCAGCAGCTTAGCGGGGCGGGGGACAGGGGTCTATGAGCAGTTCTTC. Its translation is CASSLAGRGTGVYEQFF.

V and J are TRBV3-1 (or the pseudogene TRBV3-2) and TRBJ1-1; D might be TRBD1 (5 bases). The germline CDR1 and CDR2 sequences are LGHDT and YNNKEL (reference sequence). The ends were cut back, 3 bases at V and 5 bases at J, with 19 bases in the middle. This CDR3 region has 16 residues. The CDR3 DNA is TGTGCCAGCAGCCACAGTGGATCGGGGGTAAAAACTGAAGCTTTCTTT. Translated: CASSHSGSGVKTEAFF.

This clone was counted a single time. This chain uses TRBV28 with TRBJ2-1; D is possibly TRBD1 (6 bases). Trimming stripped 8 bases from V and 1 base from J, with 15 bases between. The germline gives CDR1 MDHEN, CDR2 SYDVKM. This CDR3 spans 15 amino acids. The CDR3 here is CASRLGQGSYNEQFF. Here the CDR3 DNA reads TGTGCCAGCCGACTTGGGCAGGGGTCCTACAATGAGCAGTTCTTC.

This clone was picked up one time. This CDR3 reads CASSQSSGRALDEQYF. The CDR3 coding sequence is TGCGCCAGCAGCCAATCTAGCGGGAGGGCCCTAGACGAGCAGTACTTC. This chain links TRBV4-1 with TRBJ2-7, with TRBD2 identical over 12 bases. CDR3 size: 16 residues. With V trimmed by 2 bases and J by 5 bases, 7 bases remained unmatched. Germline CDR1 MGHRA, CDR2 YSYEKL.

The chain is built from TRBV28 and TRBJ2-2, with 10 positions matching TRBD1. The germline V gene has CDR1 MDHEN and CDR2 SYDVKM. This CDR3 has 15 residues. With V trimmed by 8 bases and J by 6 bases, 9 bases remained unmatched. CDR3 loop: CASLNRGQGSGELFF. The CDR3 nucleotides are TGTGCCAGCCTTAATCGGGGACAGGGGTCCGGGGAGCTGTTTTTT.

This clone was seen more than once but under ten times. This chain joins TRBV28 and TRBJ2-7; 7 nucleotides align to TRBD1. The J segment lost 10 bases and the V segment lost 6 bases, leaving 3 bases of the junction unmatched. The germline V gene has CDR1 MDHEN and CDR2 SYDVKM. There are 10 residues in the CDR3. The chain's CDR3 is CASSDRAQYF. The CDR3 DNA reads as TGTGCCAGCAGCGACAGGGCCCAGTACTTC.

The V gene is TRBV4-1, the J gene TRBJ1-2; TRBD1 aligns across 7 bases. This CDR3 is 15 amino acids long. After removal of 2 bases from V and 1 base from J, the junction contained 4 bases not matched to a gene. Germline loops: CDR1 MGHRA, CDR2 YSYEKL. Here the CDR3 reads CASSQPTGDNYGYTF. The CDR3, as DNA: TGCGCCAGCAGCCAACCTACAGGGGATAACTATGGCTACACCTTC.

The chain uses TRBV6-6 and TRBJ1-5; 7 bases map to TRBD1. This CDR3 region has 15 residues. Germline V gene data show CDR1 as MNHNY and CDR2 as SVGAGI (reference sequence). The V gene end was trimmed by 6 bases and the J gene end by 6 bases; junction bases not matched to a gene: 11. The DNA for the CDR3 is TGTGCCAGCAGCCCGGGACAGTTTTTGAGTCAGCCCCAGCATTTT. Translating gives CASSPGQFLSQPQHF.

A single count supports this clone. The CDR3 spells CASSFTYRGPYNEQFF. The CDR3 bases are TGTGCCAGCAGTTTCACCTACAGGGGGCCCTACAATGAGCAGTTCTTC. The chain employs TRBV6-5 and TRBJ2-1, with 9 bases identical to TRBD1. The CDR3 totals 16 residues. V lost 4 bases to trimming and J lost 2 bases; unmatched junction nucleotides: 6. Germline lookup yields CDR1 MNHEY and CDR2 SVGAGI.

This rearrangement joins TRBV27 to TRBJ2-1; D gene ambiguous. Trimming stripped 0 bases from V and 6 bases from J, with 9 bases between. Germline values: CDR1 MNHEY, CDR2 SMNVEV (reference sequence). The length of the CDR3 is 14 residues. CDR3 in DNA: TGTGCCAGCAGTTTATCGATAGCCAGCAATGAGCAGTTCTTC. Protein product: CASSLSIASNEQFF.

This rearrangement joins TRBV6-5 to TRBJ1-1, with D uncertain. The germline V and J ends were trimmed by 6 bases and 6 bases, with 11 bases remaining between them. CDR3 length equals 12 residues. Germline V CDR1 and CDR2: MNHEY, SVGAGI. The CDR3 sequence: CASSQSPAEAFF. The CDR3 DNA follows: TGTGCCAGCAGCCAGTCCCCCGCTGAAGCTTTCTTT.

CDR3 bases: TGTGCCAGCAGCCGATCCGGACAGGGGGCTTCACCTGACACTGAAGCTTTCTTT. Translating gives CASSRSGQGASPDTEAFF. The chain joins TRBV14 to TRBJ1-1, with 11 nucleotides matching TRBD1. Per germline, CDR1 SGHDN and CDR2 FVKESK. The CDR3 has 18 amino acids. V was clipped by 4 bases and J by 3 bases; unmatched bases: 13.

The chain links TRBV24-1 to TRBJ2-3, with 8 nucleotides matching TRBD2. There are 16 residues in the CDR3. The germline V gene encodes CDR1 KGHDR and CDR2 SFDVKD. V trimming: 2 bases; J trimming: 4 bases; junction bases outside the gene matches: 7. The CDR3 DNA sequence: TGTGCCACCAGTGATTCTCAGCGGGAGTGGGCAGATACGCAGTATTTT. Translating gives CATSDSQREWADTQYF.